These 6 T cell receptor beta chains were sequenced from one sample in a study of cytomegalovirus exposure and HLA in healthy donors. 60 Vbeta and 13 Jbeta primers were used in PCR. Libraries were prepared by immunoSEQ multiplex PCR; TCRdb keeps only in-frame clonotypes and omits some of them. Of some 120,000 clones in the sample, roughly 74% were seen once. Sequencing used PBMCs. The receptors were sampled from a woman aged 45-59 years in good health and CMV-seropositive.

The chain joins TRBV5-4 to TRBJ1-6; possible D gene TRBD1, 6 bases. The germline gives CDR1 SGHNT, CDR2 YYREEE (reference sequence). The CDR3 extends over 16 amino acids. Trimming shortened V by 0 bases and J by 8 bases, and 15 bases separated the two germline ends. CDR3 loop: CASSLGQAISDSPLHF. For the CDR3, the DNA is TGTGCCAGCAGCTTGGGACAGGCCATCTCCGATTCACCCCTCCACTTT.

The chain couples TRBV19 to TRBJ2-4; weak D call: TRBD2 (6 bases). This CDR3 contains 12 residues. The germline CDR1 and CDR2 sequences are LNHDA and SQIVND (reference sequence). The CDR3, as DNA: TGTGCTGCGGCGGGGACGTTGAACATTCAGTACTTC. Translation gives CAAAGTLNIQYF.

The chain recombines TRBV6-5 with TRBJ1-5; 9 bases are a match to TRBD1. The V and J ends lost 2 bases and 5 bases, in that order; junction bases with no gene match: 4. The germline gives CDR1 MNHEY, CDR2 SVGAGI. The CDR3 extends over 15 amino acids. The CDR3 loop is CASSYTGQGDQPQHF. DNA of the CDR3: TGTGCCAGCAGTTACACGGGACAGGGCGATCAGCCCCAGCATTTT.

The chain links TRBV5-6 to TRBJ2-5; TRBD2 matches 7 bases. CDR3 length: 15 residues. Unmatched junction bases numbered 6, after V lost 0 bases and J lost 4 bases. In germline, CDR1 is SGHDT, CDR2 YYEEEE. CDR3 bases: TGTGCCAGCAGCTTGGGCTCGCGGGGGAGAGAGACCCAGTACTTC. Protein: CASSLGSRGRETQYF.

This clone was counted a few times. The chain couples TRBV14 to TRBJ1-2, with D maybe TRBD1 (6 bases). The V gene lost 4 bases and the J gene lost 5 bases, with 17 bases spanning the gap. Germline loops: CDR1 SGHDN, CDR2 FVKESK. The CDR3 totals 15 residues. Written as DNA, the CDR3 is TGTGCCAGCAGCCCTATCGGTGGACAGCAGTATGGCTACACCTTC. It codes for CASSPIGGQQYGYTF.

The chain carries TRBV5-5 and TRBJ2-7, with D maybe TRBD1 (5 bases). This CDR3 region has 17 residues. The germline CDR1 and CDR2 sequences are SGHKS and YYEKEE (reference sequence). V gave up 4 bases and J gave up 4 bases, with 24 bases separating them. Here the CDR3 reads CASSQAQALSKLYEQYF. The CDR3 coding sequence is TGTGCCAGCAGCCAAGCACAGGCGCTCTCCAAATTGTACGAGCAGTACTTC.